The source of this T cell receptor beta chain is a study of blood T cell repertoires in COVID-19. Study details: From the United States, Italy and Spain came samples of acute and convalescent COVID-19.

Germline V gene data show CDR1 as LGHNA and CDR2 as YSLEER. The CDR3 runs to 13 residues. Trimming left V 4 bases short and J 4 bases short, with 10 bases between. In the original analysis: Estimated nucleated cell counts came from reference gene primer amplification. Libraries were prepared by immunoSEQ multiplex PCR; TCRdb keeps only in-frame clonotypes and omits some of them. The V and J calls and clone size come from that table; D and trimming were worked out from the DNA. The table records 90,000 to 150,000 clones, approximately 81% of them present only once. The clonotype comes from a man in his sixties with acute or convalescent COVID-19. Material: peripheral blood. V and J are TRBV4-3 and TRBJ1-1, with D maybe TRBD1 (5 bases). CDR3 DNA: TGCGCCAGCAGCCGCGGGGGGGGCACTGAAGCTTTCTTT. Its protein product is CASSRGGGTEAFF.